Only a few counts were recorded for the clone carrying this T cell receptor beta chain. As yet, its antigen is unknown. Per sorted-subset replicate PCR, input was roughly 200 ng DNA, representing 30,000 or so T cell genomes. Libraries were prepared by immunoSEQ multiplex PCR; TCRdb keeps only in-frame clonotypes and omits some of them. Among approximately 740,000 clones listed, 74% were seen once. CD45RA-negative memory and CD45RA+ naive subsets were split from the CD4+ cells. The V and J ends lost 5 bases and 3 bases respectively, with 10 bases between them. The CDR3 extends over 13 amino acids. Germline CDR1 reads MNHNY; CDR2 reads SVGAGI (reference sequence). This sample is drawn from a study of shared clonotypes between healthy human individuals. Background on the study: A donor's plate count was three for CD4 naive and three for CD4 memory; CD8 naive had two and CD8 memory one. Study-wide results and caveats: Depth was large, yet rarefaction showed that sorted-subset sequencing was incomplete.

This chain joins TRBV6-6 and TRBJ2-5; no reliable D call. This clonotype was sampled from a woman in her thirties in good health. The sequenced sample consisted of memory CD4+ T cells sorted from blood. Specified subset: CD45RA-negative fraction. CDR3 nucleotides: TGTGCCAGCAGTCACCGCCGCGAAGAGACCCAGTACTTC. Translation: CASSHRREETQYF.